A selection of T cell receptor beta chains follows, all from one sample in a study of shared clonotypes between healthy human individuals. Method: immunoSEQ multiplex PCR; TCRdb's copy keeps in-frame clones and lacks some. The repertoire holds more than 2 million clones, with 90% to 97% as singletons. Sequencing input: naive CD4+ T cells sorted from blood. The receptors were sampled from a man aged 18 to 29 in good health. CDR3s include the opening cysteine and the closing phenylalanine or tryptophan. A D gene is named only where the DNA matches it firmly. Clone size is stated in some rows and not others, as once, few, many or a class when expanded.

CDR3 protein: CAINTGLAGSEQFF
CDR3 DNA: TGTGCCATCAATACGGGACTAGCGGGATCCGAGCAGTTCTTC
J gene: TRBJ2-1
D gene: TRBD2
clone size: NA
V gene: TRBV10-3

CDR3 protein: CAISAPDRAEVKTGELFF
CDR3 DNA: TGTGCCATCAGTGCTCCGGACAGGGCAGAGGTCAAGACCGGGGAGCTGTTTTTT
J gene: TRBJ2-2
D gene: TRBD1
clone size: NA
V gene: TRBV10-3

CDR3 protein: CATSRDRRGFHEQYF
CDR3 DNA: TGTGCCACCAGCAGAGATCGCAGGGGGTTCCACGAGCAGTACTTC
J gene: TRBJ2-7
D gene: TRBD1
clone size: NA
V gene: TRBV15

CDR3 protein: CASSLGLAGGFSYNEQFF
CDR3 DNA: TGTGCCAGCAGTCTCGGACTAGCGGGGGGGTTCTCCTACAATGAGCAGTTCTTC
J gene: TRBJ2-1
D gene: TRBD2
clone size: once
V gene: TRBV27

CDR3 protein: CASSLTGSAPNNQPQHF
CDR3 DNA: TGTGCCAGCTCTCTCACCGGTTCTGCCCCTAATAATCAGCCCCAGCATTTT
J gene: TRBJ1-5
D gene: NA
clone size: NA
V gene: TRBV18

CDR3 protein: CSVSNREYHGYTF
CDR3 DNA: TGCAGCGTTAGTAACAGGGAGTACCATGGCTACACCTTC
J gene: TRBJ1-2
D gene: NA
clone size: NA
V gene: TRBV29-1

CDR3 protein: CASSPPELRQPQHF
CDR3 DNA: TGTGCCAGCTCACCACCGGAATTGAGGCAGCCCCAGCATTTT
J gene: TRBJ1-5
D gene: NA
clone size: NA
V gene: TRBV18

CDR3 protein: CASSLRSSYNSPLHF
CDR3 DNA: TGTGCCAGCAGCTTACGGAGCTCCTATAATTCACCCCTCCACTTT
J gene: TRBJ1-6
D gene: NA
clone size: NA
V gene: TRBV7-9

CDR3 protein: CASTGTGNTEAFF
CDR3 DNA: TGTGCCAGCACTGGGACGGGGAACACTGAAGCTTTCTTT
J gene: TRBJ1-1
D gene: NA
clone size: NA
V gene: TRBV2

CDR3 protein: CASSHPGKRMDTEAFF
CDR3 DNA: TGTGCCAGCAGCCACCCAGGGAAGCGCATGGACACTGAAGCTTTCTTT
J gene: TRBJ1-1
D gene: NA
clone size: NA
V gene: TRBV14

CDR3 protein: CASSGGRWGTNVYF
CDR3 DNA: TGTGCCAGCAGTGGAGGAAGGTGGGGGACCAATGTATATTTT
J gene: TRBJ1-5
D gene: NA
clone size: NA
V gene: TRBV25-1

CDR3 protein: CASSKGQQETQYF
CDR3 DNA: TGTGCCAGCAGTAAGGGCCAGCAAGAGACCCAGTACTTC
J gene: TRBJ2-5
D gene: NA
clone size: NA
V gene: TRBV2

CDR3 protein: CASRDEGNVLTF
CDR3 DNA: TGTGCCAGCAGGGACGAAGGCAACGTCCTGACTTTC
J gene: TRBJ2-6
D gene: NA
clone size: NA
V gene: TRBV2

CDR3 protein: CASSERGGTEAFF
CDR3 DNA: TGTGCCAGCAGTGAACGGGGGGGGACTGAAGCTTTCTTT
J gene: TRBJ1-1
D gene: NA
clone size: NA
V gene: TRBV6-1

CDR3 protein: CASSYIVGAGANVLTF
CDR3 DNA: TGTGCCAGCAGTTACATAGTCGGGGCAGGGGCCAACGTCCTGACTTTC
J gene: TRBJ2-6
D gene: NA
clone size: NA
V gene: TRBV6-5

CDR3 protein: CASSQLGGVSTDTQYF
CDR3 DNA: TGCGCCAGCAGCCAACTCGGGGGAGTGAGCACAGATACGCAGTATTTT
J gene: TRBJ2-3
D gene: NA
clone size: NA
V gene: TRBV4-3

CDR3 protein: CASSREHTLSNQPQHF
CDR3 DNA: TGTGCCAGCAGTCGGGAACATACACTTAGCAATCAGCCCCAGCATTTT
J gene: TRBJ1-5
D gene: NA
clone size: NA
V gene: TRBV2

CDR3 protein: CASSRDGGLSYEQYF
CDR3 DNA: TGTGCCAGCAGTAGAGACGGCGGTCTATCCTACGAGCAGTACTTC
J gene: TRBJ2-7
D gene: NA
clone size: NA
V gene: TRBV6-1

CDR3 protein: CSVEPGLYNEQFF
CDR3 DNA: TGCAGCGTCGAACCGGGACTATACAATGAGCAGTTCTTC
J gene: TRBJ2-1
D gene: TRBD2
clone size: NA
V gene: TRBV29-1

CDR3 protein: CAWSPGQVVNYGYTF
CDR3 DNA: TGTGCCTGGTCCCCGGGACAGGTCGTTAACTATGGCTACACCTTC
J gene: TRBJ1-2
D gene: TRBD1
clone size: NA
V gene: TRBV30

CDR3 protein: CASSAHNAEAFF
CDR3 DNA: TGTGCCAGCAGCGCCCATAACGCTGAAGCTTTCTTT
J gene: TRBJ1-1
D gene: NA
clone size: NA
V gene: TRBV9

CDR3 protein: CANSRDRGNSPLHF
CDR3 DNA: TGTGCCAATTCGAGGGACAGGGGTAATTCACCCCTCCACTTT
J gene: TRBJ1-6
D gene: TRBD1
clone size: once
V gene: TRBV6-6

CDR3 protein: CASSLVSVTDTQYF
CDR3 DNA: TGTGCCAGCAGCTTGGTTTCAGTCACAGATACGCAGTATTTT
J gene: TRBJ2-3
D gene: NA
clone size: NA
V gene: TRBV5-6

CDR3 protein: CAWSGGAHEQFF
CDR3 DNA: TGTGCCTGGAGTGGCGGTGCACATGAGCAGTTCTTC
J gene: TRBJ2-1
D gene: NA
clone size: NA
V gene: TRBV30

CDR3 protein: CASSLFVSGGAPNEQFF
CDR3 DNA: TGCGCCAGCAGCTTGTTCGTTAGCGGGGGGGCCCCCAATGAGCAGTTCTTC
J gene: TRBJ2-1
D gene: TRBD2
clone size: NA
V gene: TRBV5-1

CDR3 protein: CASSLGTGGEAFF
CDR3 DNA: TGTGCCAGCAGTTTAGGGACAGGGGGTGAAGCTTTCTTT
J gene: TRBJ1-1
D gene: TRBD1
clone size: NA
V gene: TRBV27

CDR3 protein: CASSQVLVNQPQHF
CDR3 DNA: TGCGCCAGCAGCCAAGTACTGGTGAATCAGCCCCAGCATTTT
J gene: TRBJ1-5
D gene: NA
clone size: NA
V gene: TRBV4-1

CDR3 protein: CASIRDSYEQYF
CDR3 DNA: TGTGCCAGCATCAGAGACTCCTACGAGCAGTACTTC
J gene: TRBJ2-7
D gene: NA
clone size: once
V gene: TRBV2

CDR3 protein: CASSLLGLNTEAFF
CDR3 DNA: TGTGCCAGCAGTTTACTGGGTCTGAACACTGAAGCTTTCTTT
J gene: TRBJ1-1
D gene: NA
clone size: NA
V gene: TRBV28

CDR3 protein: CASRDYSNQPQHF
CDR3 DNA: TGTGCCAGCAGGGATTATAGCAATCAGCCCCAGCATTTT
J gene: TRBJ1-5
D gene: NA
clone size: NA
V gene: TRBV6-1

CDR3 protein: CASRGGTGGGSTQYF
CDR3 DNA: TGTGCCAGCAGGGGCGGGACAGGGGGAGGGTCGACCCAGTACTTC
J gene: TRBJ2-5
D gene: TRBD1
clone size: NA
V gene: TRBV6-6

CDR3 protein: CASSAQNIQYF
CDR3 DNA: TGCGCCAGCAGTGCCCAAAACATTCAGTACTTC
J gene: TRBJ2-4
D gene: NA
clone size: NA
V gene: TRBV5-1

CDR3 protein: CASSEAQKGRGELFF
CDR3 DNA: TGTGCCAGCAGTGAAGCCCAAAAGGGTCGGGGGGAGCTGTTTTTT
J gene: TRBJ2-2
D gene: NA
clone size: NA
V gene: TRBV6-1

CDR3 protein: CASRLAGQGGSPLHF
CDR3 DNA: TGTGCCAGCAGACTCGCGGGACAGGGTGGTTCACCCCTCCACTTT
J gene: TRBJ1-6
D gene: TRBD1
clone size: NA
V gene: TRBV2

CDR3 protein: CASSQGQALIEPQHF
CDR3 DNA: TGTGCCAGCAGCCAGGGACAGGCCTTGATAGAGCCCCAGCATTTT
J gene: TRBJ1-5
D gene: TRBD1
clone size: NA
V gene: TRBV5-6

CDR3 protein: CASSYEQLGAGRYGYTF
CDR3 DNA: TGTGCCAGCAGTTACGAACAGTTAGGCGCCGGACGCTATGGCTACACCTTC
J gene: TRBJ1-2
D gene: NA
clone size: NA
V gene: TRBV28

CDR3 protein: CASSYGQGVSIEKLFF
CDR3 DNA: TGTGCCAGCAGTTACGGCCAGGGGGTTTCGATAGAAAAACTGTTTTTT
J gene: TRBJ1-4
D gene: TRBD1
clone size: NA
V gene: TRBV6-5

CDR3 protein: CSVDSSLLGEQYF
CDR3 DNA: TGCAGCGTTGATAGCAGTCTCTTGGGCGAGCAGTACTTC
J gene: TRBJ2-7
D gene: NA
clone size: NA
V gene: TRBV29-1

CDR3 protein: CASTTATGAAEAFF
CDR3 DNA: TGTGCCAGCACCACAGCTACAGGGGCGGCTGAAGCTTTCTTT
J gene: TRBJ1-1
D gene: TRBD1
clone size: NA
V gene: TRBV5-6

CDR3 protein: CASRPEGQGPYEQYF
CDR3 DNA: TGTGCCAGCAGACCTGAGGGACAGGGGCCCTACGAGCAGTACTTC
J gene: TRBJ2-7
D gene: TRBD1
clone size: NA
V gene: TRBV6-5

CDR3 protein: CASRTPTNTGELFF
CDR3 DNA: TGTGCCAGCCGAACCCCCACGAACACCGGGGAGCTGTTTTTT
J gene: TRBJ2-2
D gene: NA
clone size: NA
V gene: TRBV6-6

CDR3 protein: CASSLSGRANIQYF
CDR3 DNA: TGTGCCAGCAGCTTATCGGGCAGGGCAAACATTCAGTACTTC
J gene: TRBJ2-4
D gene: NA
clone size: NA
V gene: TRBV7-8

CDR3 protein: CASSSGTGWATEAFF
CDR3 DNA: TGTGCCAGCAGTTCGGGGACAGGGTGGGCCACTGAAGCTTTCTTT
J gene: TRBJ1-1
D gene: TRBD1
clone size: NA
V gene: TRBV27

CDR3 protein: CASSYPGQGAFF
CDR3 DNA: TGTGCCAGCTCCTACCCCGGACAGGGAGCTTTCTTT
J gene: TRBJ1-1
D gene: TRBD1
clone size: NA
V gene: TRBV6-5

CDR3 protein: CASKTRDRFSYEQYF
CDR3 DNA: TGTGCCAGCAAAACCCGGGACAGGTTTTCCTACGAGCAGTACTTC
J gene: TRBJ2-7
D gene: TRBD1
clone size: NA
V gene: TRBV2

CDR3 protein: CASSQPGLLSNEQFF
CDR3 DNA: TGTGCCAGCAGCCAACCGGGACTCCTGAGCAATGAGCAGTTCTTC
J gene: TRBJ2-1
D gene: NA
clone size: NA
V gene: TRBV6-5

CDR3 protein: CASSKRVQPQHF
CDR3 DNA: TGTGCCAGCAGCAAACGGGTTCAGCCCCAGCATTTT
J gene: TRBJ1-5
D gene: NA
clone size: NA
V gene: TRBV21-1

CDR3 protein: CASSLLDSARPLHF
CDR3 DNA: TGTGCCAGCAGTTTACTTGATAGCGCCAGACCCCTCCACTTT
J gene: TRBJ1-6
D gene: NA
clone size: NA
V gene: TRBV28

CDR3 protein: CASSGQGGVQPQHF
CDR3 DNA: TGTGCCAGCAGTGGACAGGGGGGGGTGCAGCCCCAGCATTTT
J gene: TRBJ1-5
D gene: TRBD1
clone size: NA
V gene: TRBV2

CDR3 protein: CASSLDELETQYF
CDR3 DNA: TGCGCCAGCAGCTTGGATGAATTGGAGACCCAGTACTTC
J gene: TRBJ2-5
D gene: NA
clone size: NA
V gene: TRBV5-1

CDR3 protein: CAWKLRGPNQPQHF
CDR3 DNA: TGTGCCTGGAAATTACGGGGCCCCAATCAGCCCCAGCATTTT
J gene: TRBJ1-5
D gene: NA
clone size: NA
V gene: TRBV30

CDR3 protein: CASSLVGTYEQYF
CDR3 DNA: TGTGCCAGCAGCTTGGTCGGGACCTACGAGCAGTACTTC
J gene: TRBJ2-7
D gene: NA
clone size: NA
V gene: TRBV5-4

CDR3 protein: CASCREGFSGNTIYF
CDR3 DNA: TGTGCCAGTTGCCGGGAAGGGTTCTCTGGAAACACCATATATTTT
J gene: TRBJ1-3
D gene: NA
clone size: NA
V gene: TRBV6-5

CDR3 protein: CASSQATYTDTQYF
CDR3 DNA: TGCGCCAGCAGCCAAGCTACTTACACAGATACGCAGTATTTT
J gene: TRBJ2-3
D gene: NA
clone size: NA
V gene: TRBV4-1

CDR3 protein: CASSLVGRHQTEAFF
CDR3 DNA: TGCGCCAGCAGCTTGGTAGGCAGGCATCAAACTGAAGCTTTCTTT
J gene: TRBJ1-1
D gene: NA
clone size: NA
V gene: TRBV5-1